The rows below give T cell receptor beta chains drawn from one sample of a study of T cells in tuberculosis. The method was immunoSEQ multiplex PCR; TCRdb's version includes in-frame clones alone and lacks a portion of them. The sample lists approximately 49,000 clones; roughly 96% were seen once. Sequencing used PBMCs, obtained at tuberculosis diagnosis. These TCRs come from an adult with tuberculosis. Each CDR3 is given with its conserved first and last residue.

cdr3_length	v_call	cdr3_aa
16	TRBV28	CASSPPDRGIRDIQYF
16	TRBV5-6	CASSLSLLQTRYGYTF
14	TRBV6-1	CASRSQGRINGYTF
13	TRBV18	CASSRALSYEQYF
16	TRBV4-3	CASSQDWQVRTDTQYF
18	TRBV5-1	CASGPGLAGVGLLYEQYF
14	TRBV28	CASSFSRSVYGYTF
11	TRBV10-3	CAIGKGAEAFF
15	TRBV7-2	CASSLLAPSPYEQYF
17	TRBV5-1	CASTPGLAAISSYEQYF
15	TRBV5-4	CASSPAEILNTEAFF
12	TRBV29-1	CSANREGTEAFF
14	TRBV27	CASSPLTLFNEQFF
13	TRBV11-3	CASSRAGVNEQYF
16	TRBV11-3	CASSLGSGARRGEQFF
15	TRBV19	CASSTLAGAPNEQFF
14	TRBV5-1	CASSLVPGVYEQYF
16	TRBV6-7	CASSYSPSGYTDTQYF
13	TRBV7-9	CASSWDSPYEQYF